This TCR beta chain was identified during a study of tumor-infiltrating lymphocytes in primary liver carcinoma. Study-wide context: About 3.65 to 7.5 million productive TCRbeta reads were obtained from the samples, with similar numbers across tissue types.

Notes on the study in general: It was tumor-adjacent and tumor-blood pairs that overlapped less than tumor region pairs did.

The study extracted blood RNA from unsorted whole blood and also extracted germline DNA. Chronic HBV infection affected patients, none of whom had received treatment. A sample of roughly 3.8 milliliters of peripheral blood was taken before surgery. In germline, CDR1 is WSHSY, CDR2 SAAADI. The CDR3 consists of 13 residues. The authors made TCR beta cDNA from 400 to 600 ng total RNA with a constant-region primer. Researchers made the TCR beta libraries by running three nested multiplex PCR rounds with slightly modified ARM-PCR. Forward primers for TRBV1-TRBV30 and a C-beta reverse primer served the first two PCR rounds, at 10 cycles each. Via MiXCR, TCRdb re-called the multiplex PCR reads, giving one row per CDR3 protein. Altogether some 190,000 distinct CDR3 sequences are present, over 45% being singletons, with the ten largest covering about 72%. With regard to this clonotype: Antigen: not known. Germline is not matched at one junction end, which may reflect a read error.

V and J are TRBV10-2 and TRBJ1-6, with 8 bases that match TRBD1. Sequencing was performed on peripheral blood. This TCR was sampled from a man aged 40-49 years with primary liver carcinoma and hepatitis B virus infection. Here the CDR3 DNA reads TGCGCCAGCAGCTGGACAGGGTGGTCACTCCTCCACTTT. Its protein product is CASSWTGWSLLHF.